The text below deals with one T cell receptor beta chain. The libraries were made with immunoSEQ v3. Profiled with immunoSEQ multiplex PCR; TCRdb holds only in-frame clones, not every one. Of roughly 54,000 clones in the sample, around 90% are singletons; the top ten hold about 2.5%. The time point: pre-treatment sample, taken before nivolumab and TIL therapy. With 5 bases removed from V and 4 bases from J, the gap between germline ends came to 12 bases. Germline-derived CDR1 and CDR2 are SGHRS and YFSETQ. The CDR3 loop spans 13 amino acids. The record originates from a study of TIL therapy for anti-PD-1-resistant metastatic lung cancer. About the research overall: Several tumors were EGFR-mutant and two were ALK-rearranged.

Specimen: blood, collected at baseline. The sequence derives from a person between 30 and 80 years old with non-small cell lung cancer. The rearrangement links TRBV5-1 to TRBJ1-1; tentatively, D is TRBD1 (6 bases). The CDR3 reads CASRTEGGTEAFF. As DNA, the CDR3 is TGCGCCAGCAGAACGGAGGGGGGCACTGAAGCTTTCTTT.